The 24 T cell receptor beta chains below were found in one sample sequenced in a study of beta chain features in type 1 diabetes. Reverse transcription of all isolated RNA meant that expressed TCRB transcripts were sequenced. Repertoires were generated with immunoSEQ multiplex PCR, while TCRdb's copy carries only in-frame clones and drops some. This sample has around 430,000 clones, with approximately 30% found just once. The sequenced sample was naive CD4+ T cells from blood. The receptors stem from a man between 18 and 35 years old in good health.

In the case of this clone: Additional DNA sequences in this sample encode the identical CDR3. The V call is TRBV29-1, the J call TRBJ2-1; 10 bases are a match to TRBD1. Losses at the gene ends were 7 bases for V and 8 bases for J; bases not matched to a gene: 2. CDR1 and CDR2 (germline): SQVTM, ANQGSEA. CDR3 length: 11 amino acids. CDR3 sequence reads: CSAGQGYEQFF. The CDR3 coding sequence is TGCAGCGCGGGACAGGGGTATGAGCAGTTCTTC.

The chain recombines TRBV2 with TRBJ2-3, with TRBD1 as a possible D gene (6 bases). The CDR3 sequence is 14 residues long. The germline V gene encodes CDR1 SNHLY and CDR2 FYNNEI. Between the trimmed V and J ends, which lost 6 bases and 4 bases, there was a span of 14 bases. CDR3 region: CASRTIQGADTQYF. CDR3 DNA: TGTGCCAGCAGGACAATACAGGGCGCAGATACGCAGTATTTT.

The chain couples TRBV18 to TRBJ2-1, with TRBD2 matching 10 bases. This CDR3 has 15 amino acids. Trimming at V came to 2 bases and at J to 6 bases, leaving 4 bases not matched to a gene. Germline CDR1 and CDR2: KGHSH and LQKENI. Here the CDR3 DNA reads TGTGCCAGCTCACCAGCGATAGCGGGAGGCAATGAGCAGTTCTTC. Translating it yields CASSPAIAGGNEQFF. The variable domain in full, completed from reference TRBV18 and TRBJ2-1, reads NAGVMQNPRHLVRRRGQEARLRCSPMKGHSHVYWYRQLPEEGLKFMVYLQKENIIDESGMPKERFSAEFPKEGPSILRIQQVVRGDSAAYFCASSPAIAGGNEQFFGPGTRLTVL.

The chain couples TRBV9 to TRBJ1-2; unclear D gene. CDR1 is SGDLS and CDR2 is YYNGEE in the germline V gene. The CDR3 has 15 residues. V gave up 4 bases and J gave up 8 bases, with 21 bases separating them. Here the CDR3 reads CASSPQPFGDEGYTF. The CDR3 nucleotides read TGTGCCAGCAGCCCCCAGCCGTTTGGTGATGAGGGCTACACCTTC.

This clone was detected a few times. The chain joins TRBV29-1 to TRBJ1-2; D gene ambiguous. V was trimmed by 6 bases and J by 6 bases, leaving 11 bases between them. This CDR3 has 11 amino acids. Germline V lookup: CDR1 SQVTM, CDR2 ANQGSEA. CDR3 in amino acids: CSVKSGHGYTF. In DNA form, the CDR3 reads TGCAGCGTGAAAAGCGGTCATGGCTACACCTTC.

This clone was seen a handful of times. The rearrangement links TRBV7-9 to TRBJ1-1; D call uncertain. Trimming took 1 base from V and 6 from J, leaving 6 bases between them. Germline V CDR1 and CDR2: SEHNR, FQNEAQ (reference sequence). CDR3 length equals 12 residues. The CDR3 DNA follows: TGTGCCAGCAGCTTAGAGGGTTCTGAAGCTTTCTTT. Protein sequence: CASSLEGSEAFF.

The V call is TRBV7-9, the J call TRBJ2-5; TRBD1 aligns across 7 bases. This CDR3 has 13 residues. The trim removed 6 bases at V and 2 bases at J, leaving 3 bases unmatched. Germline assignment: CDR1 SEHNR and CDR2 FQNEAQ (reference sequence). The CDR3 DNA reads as TGTGCCAGCAGGAGGACAGGACAAGAGACCCAGTACTTC. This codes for CASRRTGQETQYF.

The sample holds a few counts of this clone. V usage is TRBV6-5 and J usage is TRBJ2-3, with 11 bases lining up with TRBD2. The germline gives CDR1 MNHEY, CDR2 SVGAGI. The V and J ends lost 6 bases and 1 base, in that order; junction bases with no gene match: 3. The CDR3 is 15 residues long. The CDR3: CASSLAGGRTDTQYF. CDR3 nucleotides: TGTGCCAGCAGCCTAGCGGGAGGCCGCACAGATACGCAGTATTTT.

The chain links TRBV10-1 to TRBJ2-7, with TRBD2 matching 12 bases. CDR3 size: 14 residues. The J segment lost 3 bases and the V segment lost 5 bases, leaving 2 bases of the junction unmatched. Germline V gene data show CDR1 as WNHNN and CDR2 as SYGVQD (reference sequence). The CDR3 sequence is CASSRTSGNYEQYF. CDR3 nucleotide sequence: TGCGCCAGCAGTCGGACTAGCGGGAACTACGAGCAGTACTTC.

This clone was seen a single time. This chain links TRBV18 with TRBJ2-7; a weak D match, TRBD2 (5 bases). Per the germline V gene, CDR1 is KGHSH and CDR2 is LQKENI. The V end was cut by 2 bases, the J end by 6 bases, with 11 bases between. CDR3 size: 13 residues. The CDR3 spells CASSPEGKPEQYF. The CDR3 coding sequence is TGTGCCAGCTCACCAGAGGGTAAGCCCGAGCAGTACTTC. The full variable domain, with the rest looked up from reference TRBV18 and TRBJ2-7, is NAGVMQNPRHLVRRRGQEARLRCSPMKGHSHVYWYRQLPEEGLKFMVYLQKENIIDESGMPKERFSAEFPKEGPSILRIQQVVRGDSAAYFCASSPEGKPEQYFGPGTRLTVT.

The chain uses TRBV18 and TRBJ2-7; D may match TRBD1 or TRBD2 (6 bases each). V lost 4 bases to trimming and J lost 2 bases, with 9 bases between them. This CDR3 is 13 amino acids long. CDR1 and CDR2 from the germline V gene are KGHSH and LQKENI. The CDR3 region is CASSLGGPYEQYF. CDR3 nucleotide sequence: TGTGCCAGCTCACTGGGGGGCCCCTACGAGCAGTACTTC.

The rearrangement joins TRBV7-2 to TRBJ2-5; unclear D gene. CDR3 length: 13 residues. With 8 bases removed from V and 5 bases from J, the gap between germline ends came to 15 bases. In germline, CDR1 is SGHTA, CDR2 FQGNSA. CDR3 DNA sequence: TGTGCCAGCGGGCCCCAGCCTAGGGAGACCCAGTACTTC. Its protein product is CASGPQPRETQYF.

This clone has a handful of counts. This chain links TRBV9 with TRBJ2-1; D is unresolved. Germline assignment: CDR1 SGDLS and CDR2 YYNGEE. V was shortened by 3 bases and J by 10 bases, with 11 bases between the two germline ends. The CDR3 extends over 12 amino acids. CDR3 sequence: CASSGTMREQFF. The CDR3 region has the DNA TGTGCCAGCAGCGGGACGATGAGGGAGCAGTTCTTC.

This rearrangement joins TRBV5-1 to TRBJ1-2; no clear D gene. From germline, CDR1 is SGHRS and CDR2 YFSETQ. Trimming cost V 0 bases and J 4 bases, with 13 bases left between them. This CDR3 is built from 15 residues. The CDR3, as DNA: TGCGCCAGCAGCTTGGATATGAGGGAGGTCTATGGCTACACCTTC. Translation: CASSLDMREVYGYTF.

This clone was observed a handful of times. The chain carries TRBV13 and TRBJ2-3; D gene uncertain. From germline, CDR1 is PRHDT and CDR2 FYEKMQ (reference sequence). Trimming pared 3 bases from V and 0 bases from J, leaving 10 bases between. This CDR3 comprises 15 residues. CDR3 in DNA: TGTGCCAGCAGCTTCGACACCTCTAGCACAGATACGCAGTATTTT. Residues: CASSFDTSSTDTQYF.

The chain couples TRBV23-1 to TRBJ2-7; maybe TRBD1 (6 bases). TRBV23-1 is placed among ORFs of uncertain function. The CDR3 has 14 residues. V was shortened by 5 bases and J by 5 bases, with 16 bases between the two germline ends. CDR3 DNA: TGCGCCAGCAGTAACCGGGACAAAATCCACGAGCAGTACTTC. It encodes CASSNRDKIHEQYF.

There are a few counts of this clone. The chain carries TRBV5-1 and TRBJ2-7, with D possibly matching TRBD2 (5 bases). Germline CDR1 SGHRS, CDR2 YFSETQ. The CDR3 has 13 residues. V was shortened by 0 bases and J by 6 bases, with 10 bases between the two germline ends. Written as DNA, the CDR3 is TGCGCCAGCAGCTTGGCCGCGGGTGGCGAGCAGTACTTC. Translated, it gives CASSLAAGGEQYF.

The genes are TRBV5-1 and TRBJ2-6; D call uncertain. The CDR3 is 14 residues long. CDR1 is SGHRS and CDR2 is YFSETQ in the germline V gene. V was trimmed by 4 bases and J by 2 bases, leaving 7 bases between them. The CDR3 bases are TGCGCCAGCAGCCCCCCTCCTGGGGCCAACGTCCTGACTTTC. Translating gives CASSPPPGANVLTF.

CDR3 in amino acids: CASSGIGGSSYEQYF. The CDR3, as DNA: TGTGCCAGCAGTGGAATCGGCGGGAGCTCCTACGAGCAGTACTTC. This chain joins TRBV2 and TRBJ2-7; 7 bases agree with TRBD2. Germline CDR1 SNHLY, CDR2 FYNNEI. V lost 4 bases, J lost 0 bases, and 6 bases stayed unmatched. This CDR3 region has 15 residues.

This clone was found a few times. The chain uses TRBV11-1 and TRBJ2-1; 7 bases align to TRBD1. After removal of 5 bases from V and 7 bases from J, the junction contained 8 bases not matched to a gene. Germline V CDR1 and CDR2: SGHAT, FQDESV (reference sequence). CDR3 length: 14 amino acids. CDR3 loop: CASSHATGWNEQFF. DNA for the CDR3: TGTGCCAGCAGCCACGCGACAGGGTGGAATGAGCAGTTCTTC.

The CDR3 DNA follows: TGTGCCAGCAGTTACTCGATAGGGTTCGAGACCCAGTACTTC. This encodes CASSYSIGFETQYF. The rearrangement joins TRBV6-5 to TRBJ2-5; D not resolved. This CDR3 is 14 amino acids long. Germline V gene lookup returns CDR1 MNHEY and CDR2 SVGAGI. Trimming left V 0 bases short and J 5 bases short, with 10 bases between.

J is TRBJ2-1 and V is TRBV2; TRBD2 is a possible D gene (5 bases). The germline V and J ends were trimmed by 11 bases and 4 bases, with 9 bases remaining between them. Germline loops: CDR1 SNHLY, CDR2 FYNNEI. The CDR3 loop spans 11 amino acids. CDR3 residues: CAFGVYNEQFF. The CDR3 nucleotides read TGTGCCTTCGGGGTATACAATGAGCAGTTCTTC.

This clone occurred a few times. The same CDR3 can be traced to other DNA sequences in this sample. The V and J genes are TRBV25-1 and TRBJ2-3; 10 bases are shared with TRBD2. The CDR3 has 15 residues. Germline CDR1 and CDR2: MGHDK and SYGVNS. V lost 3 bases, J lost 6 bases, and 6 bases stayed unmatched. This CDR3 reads CASSDPSGSGDTQYF. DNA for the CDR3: TGTGCCAGCAGTGACCCTAGCGGGAGCGGGGATACGCAGTATTTT.

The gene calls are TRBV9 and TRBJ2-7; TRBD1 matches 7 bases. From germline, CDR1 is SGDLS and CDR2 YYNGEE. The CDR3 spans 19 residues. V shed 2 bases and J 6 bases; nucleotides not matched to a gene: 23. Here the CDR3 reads CASSVDKAGTASIESEQYF. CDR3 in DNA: TGTGCCAGCAGCGTCGACAAAGCCGGGACAGCTTCGATAGAAAGCGAGCAGTACTTC.